The T cell receptor (beta chain) described here comes from a study of identical twins. TCRdb used MiXCR to reprocess the 5' RACE reads, holding one entry per CDR3 protein. The table records some 500,000 distinct CDR3 sequences, about 20% of them present only once. V shed 0 bases, J shed 9 bases, and the junction held 6 bases outside the gene matches. CDR3 length: 16 residues. Germline loops: CDR1 MNHEY, CDR2 SVGAGI. These data were also reused for a study on T cells expressing NK-cell markers. From that study: Sequencing of TCR beta repertoires drew on sorted CD3+CD56+NKG2C+, CD3+CD56+NKG2C- and CD3+CD56-NKG2C+ T cells. One of the eight sequenced donors was seronegative, whereas the other seven were HCMV-seropositive. Roughly 6 of the donors carried dominant NKG2C+ clonotypes that took up about 1.0-7.5% of their CD8+ T cells. Leadership of the CD3+CD56-NKG2C+ fraction also belonged to these clonotypes in several donors.

The chain employs TRBV6-5 and TRBJ2-1, with 12 bases fitting TRBD2. The clonotype originates from a woman younger than 35 in good health. Sequencing was carried out using CD4+ T cells sorted from blood. CDR3: CASSYSTSGSGGEQFF. DNA of the CDR3: TGTGCCAGCAGTTACTCGACTAGCGGGAGTGGGGGTGAGCAGTTCTTC.